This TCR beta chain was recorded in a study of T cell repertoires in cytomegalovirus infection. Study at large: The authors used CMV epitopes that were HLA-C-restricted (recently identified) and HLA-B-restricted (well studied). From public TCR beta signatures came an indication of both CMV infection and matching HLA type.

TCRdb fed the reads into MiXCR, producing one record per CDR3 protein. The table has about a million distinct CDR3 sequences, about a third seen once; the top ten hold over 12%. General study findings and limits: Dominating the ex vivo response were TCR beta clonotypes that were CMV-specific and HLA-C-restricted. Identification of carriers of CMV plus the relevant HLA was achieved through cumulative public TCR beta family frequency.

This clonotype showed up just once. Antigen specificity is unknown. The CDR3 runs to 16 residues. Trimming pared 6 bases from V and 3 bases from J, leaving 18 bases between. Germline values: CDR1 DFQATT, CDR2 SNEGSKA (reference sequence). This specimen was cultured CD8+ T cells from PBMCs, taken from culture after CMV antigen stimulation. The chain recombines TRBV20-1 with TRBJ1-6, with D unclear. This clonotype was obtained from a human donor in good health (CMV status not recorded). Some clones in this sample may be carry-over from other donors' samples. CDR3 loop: CSALTRARVYNSPLHF. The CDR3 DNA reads TGCAGTGCCCTTACCCGGGCGAGGGTCTATAATTCACCCCTCCACTTT.